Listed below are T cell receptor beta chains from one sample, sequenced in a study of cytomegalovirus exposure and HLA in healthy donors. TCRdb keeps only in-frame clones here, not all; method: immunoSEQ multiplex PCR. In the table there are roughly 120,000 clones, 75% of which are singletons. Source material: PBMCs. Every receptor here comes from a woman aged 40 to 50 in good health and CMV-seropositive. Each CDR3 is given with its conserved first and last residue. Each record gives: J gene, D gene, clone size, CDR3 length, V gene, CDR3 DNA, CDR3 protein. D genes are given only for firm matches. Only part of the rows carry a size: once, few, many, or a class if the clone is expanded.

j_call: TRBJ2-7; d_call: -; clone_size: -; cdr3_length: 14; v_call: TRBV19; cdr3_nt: TGTGCCAGTAGTATACAGGATCTTACCTACGAGCAGTACTTC; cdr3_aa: CASSIQDLTYEQYF
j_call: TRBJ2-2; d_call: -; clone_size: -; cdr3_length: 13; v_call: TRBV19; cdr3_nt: TGTGCCAGTAGTCCAAGGAGATCCGGGGAGCTGTTTTTT; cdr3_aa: CASSPRRSGELFF
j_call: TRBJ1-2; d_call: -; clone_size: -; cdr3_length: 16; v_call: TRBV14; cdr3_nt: TGTGCCAGCAGCCAAGTCAGGACCGCAGGGGCGGATGGCTACACCTTC; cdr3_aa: CASSQVRTAGADGYTF
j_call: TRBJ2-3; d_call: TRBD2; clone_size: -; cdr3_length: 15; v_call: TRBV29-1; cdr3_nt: TGCAGCGTCTCCGGGTCCAGCGGGGGAACAGATACGCAGTATTTT; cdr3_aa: CSVSGSSGGTDTQYF
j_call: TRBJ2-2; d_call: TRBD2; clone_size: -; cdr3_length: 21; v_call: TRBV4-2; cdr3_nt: TGTGCCAGCAGCCGACCCGTGTACGGACTAGCGGGGGGGCGTGACACCGGGGAGCTGTTTTTT; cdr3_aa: CASSRPVYGLAGGRDTGELFF
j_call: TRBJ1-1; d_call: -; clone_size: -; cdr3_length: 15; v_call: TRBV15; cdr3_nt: TGTGCCACCAGAGGAGGTGGACCTCTGAACACTGAAGCTTTCTTT; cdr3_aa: CATRGGGPLNTEAFF
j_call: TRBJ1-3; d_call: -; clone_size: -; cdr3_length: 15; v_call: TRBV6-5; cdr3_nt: TGTGCCAGCAGTAACAGTCCCCCAACTGGAAACACCATATATTTT; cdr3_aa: CASSNSPPTGNTIYF
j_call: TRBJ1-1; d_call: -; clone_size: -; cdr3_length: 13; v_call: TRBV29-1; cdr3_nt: TGCAGCGTTGAGGGCAGACTGAACACTGAAGCTTTCTTT; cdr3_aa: CSVEGRLNTEAFF
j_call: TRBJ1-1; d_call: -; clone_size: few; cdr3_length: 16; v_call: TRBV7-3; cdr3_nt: TGTGCCAGCAGCTTAAACTTGGCGGTTTTGAACACTGAAGCTTTCTTT; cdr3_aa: CASSLNLAVLNTEAFF
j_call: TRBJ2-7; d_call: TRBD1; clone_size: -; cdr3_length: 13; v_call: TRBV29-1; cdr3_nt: TGCAGCGGCTTCGGGACAGGGACCAACGAGCAGTACTTC; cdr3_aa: CSGFGTGTNEQYF
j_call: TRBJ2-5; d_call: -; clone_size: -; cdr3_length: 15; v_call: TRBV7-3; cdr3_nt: TGTGCCAGCAGCTTAACCCGGGGGGCTCAAGAGACCCAGTACTTC; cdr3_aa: CASSLTRGAQETQYF
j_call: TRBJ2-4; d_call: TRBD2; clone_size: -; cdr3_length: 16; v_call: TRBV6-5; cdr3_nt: TGTGCCAGCAGTTCGTGGAGCGGGGGGCCCAAAAACATTCAGTACTTC; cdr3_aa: CASSSWSGGPKNIQYF
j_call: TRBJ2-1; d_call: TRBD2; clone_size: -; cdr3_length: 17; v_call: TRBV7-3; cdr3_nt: TGTGCCAGCAGCTTAGTTCTTGGCGGGGGTGGTAACAATGAGCAGTTCTTC; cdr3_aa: CASSLVLGGGGNNEQFF
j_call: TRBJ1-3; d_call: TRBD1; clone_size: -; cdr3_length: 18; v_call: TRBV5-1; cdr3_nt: TGCGCCAGCAGCTTGGAGCAGGGACAGGGGCGCTCTGGAAACACCATATATTTT; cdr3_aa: CASSLEQGQGRSGNTIYF
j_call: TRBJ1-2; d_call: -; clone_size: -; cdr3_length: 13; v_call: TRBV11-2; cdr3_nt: TGTGCCAGCAGCCGATCCAGGGTTACGGGCTACACCTTC; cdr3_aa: CASSRSRVTGYTF
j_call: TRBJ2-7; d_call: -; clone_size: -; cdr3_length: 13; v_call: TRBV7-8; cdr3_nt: TGTGCCAGCAGCTTAGGGGCGGGGTACGAGCAGTACTTC; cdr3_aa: CASSLGAGYEQYF
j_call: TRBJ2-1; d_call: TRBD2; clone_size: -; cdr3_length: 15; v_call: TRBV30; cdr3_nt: TGTGCCTGGAGTCCGGCTAGCGGGGTTTTCAATGAGCAGTTCTTC; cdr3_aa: CAWSPASGVFNEQFF
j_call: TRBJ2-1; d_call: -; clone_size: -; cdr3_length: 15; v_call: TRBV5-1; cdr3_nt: TGCGCCAGCAGCCCGCGGGACGCTGCTCGCAATGAGCAGTTCTTC; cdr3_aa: CASSPRDAARNEQFF
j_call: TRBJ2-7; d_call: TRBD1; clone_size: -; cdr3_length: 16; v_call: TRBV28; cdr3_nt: TGTGCCAGCAGTTTTCCGGGGGGACAGGGAGGGTACGAGCAGTACTTC; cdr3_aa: CASSFPGGQGGYEQYF
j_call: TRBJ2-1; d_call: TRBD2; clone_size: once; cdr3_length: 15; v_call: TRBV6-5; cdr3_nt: TGTGCCAGCAGCGGACTAGCGGGAGGAGACAATGAGCAGTTCTTC; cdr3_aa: CASSGLAGGDNEQFF
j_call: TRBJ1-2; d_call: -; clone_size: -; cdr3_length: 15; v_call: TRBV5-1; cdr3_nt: TGCGCCAGCAGCTTGCCAGGGTTCGGGGAGGATGGCTACACCTTC; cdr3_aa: CASSLPGFGEDGYTF
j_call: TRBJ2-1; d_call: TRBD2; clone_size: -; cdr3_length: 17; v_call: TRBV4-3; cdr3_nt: TGCGCCAGCAGCCAAGATAGGACTAGCGGGAGTGGTCGTGAGCAGTTCTTC; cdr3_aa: CASSQDRTSGSGREQFF
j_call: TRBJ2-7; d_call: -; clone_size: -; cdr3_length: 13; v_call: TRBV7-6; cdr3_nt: TGTGCCAGCAGCCAGGGCCAGGGGCACGAGCAGTACTTC; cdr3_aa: CASSQGQGHEQYF